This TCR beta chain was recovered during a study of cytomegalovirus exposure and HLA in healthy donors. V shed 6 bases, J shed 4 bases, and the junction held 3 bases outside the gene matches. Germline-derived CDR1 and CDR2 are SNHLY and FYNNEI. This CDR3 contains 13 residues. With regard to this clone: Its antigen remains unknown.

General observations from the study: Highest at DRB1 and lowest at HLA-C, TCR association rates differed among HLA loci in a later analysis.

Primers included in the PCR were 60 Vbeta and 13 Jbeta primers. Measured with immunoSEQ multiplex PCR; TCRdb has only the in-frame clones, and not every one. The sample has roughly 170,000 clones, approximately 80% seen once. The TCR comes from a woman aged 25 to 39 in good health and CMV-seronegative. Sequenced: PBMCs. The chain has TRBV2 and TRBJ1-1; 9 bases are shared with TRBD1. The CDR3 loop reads CASRSGQGTEAFF. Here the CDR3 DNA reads TGTGCCAGCAGGTCGGGACAGGGCACTGAAGCTTTCTTT.